What follows describes a single TCR beta chain. Its specificity is not known. The PCR contained 60 Vbeta and 13 Jbeta primers. The data were produced by immunoSEQ multiplex PCR, yet TCRdb's version contains in-frame clones alone and is incomplete. This sample's table reports 40,000 or so clones. This sample was included in a study of cytomegalovirus exposure and HLA in healthy donors. General study results and limits: Trimming of TCR beta V- and J-genes showed a link, identified in a later analysis, to a missense DCLRE1C variant. The study carried out a later analysis of TCR beta sequences. It associated 15,000 to 20,000 of them with specific HLA alleles at a false discovery rate of 0.05. TRBV6-2, TRBV6-3 and other indistinguishable V segments were excluded. In a later analysis, compared with equally common non-associated chains, HLA-associated beta chains were more expanded.

This CDR3 has 13 amino acids. Germline-derived CDR1 and CDR2 are LNHDA and SQIVND (reference sequence). V lost 7 bases to trimming and J lost 3 bases; unmatched junction nucleotides: 5. This chain links TRBV19 with TRBJ2-5; 7 nucleotides line up with TRBD1. The sample consisted of PBMCs. This TCR was recovered from a man aged 30 to 39 in good health and CMV-seronegative. The CDR3 sequence: CASKRDSKETQYF. CDR3 sequence (DNA): TGTGCCAGTAAAAGGGACAGCAAAGAGACCCAGTACTTC.